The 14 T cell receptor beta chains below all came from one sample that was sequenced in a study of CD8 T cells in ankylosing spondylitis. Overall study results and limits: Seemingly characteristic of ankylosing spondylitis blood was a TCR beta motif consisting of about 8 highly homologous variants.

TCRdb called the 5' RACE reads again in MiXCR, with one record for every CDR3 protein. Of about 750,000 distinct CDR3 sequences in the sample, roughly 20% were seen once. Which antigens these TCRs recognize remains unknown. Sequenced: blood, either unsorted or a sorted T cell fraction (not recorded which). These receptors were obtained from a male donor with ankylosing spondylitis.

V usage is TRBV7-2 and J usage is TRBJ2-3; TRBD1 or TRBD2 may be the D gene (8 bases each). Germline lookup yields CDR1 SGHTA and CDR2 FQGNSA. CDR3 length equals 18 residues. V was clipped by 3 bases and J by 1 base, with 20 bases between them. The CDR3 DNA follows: TGTGCCAGCAGCTTCAGGGGGCTAGCGGGCCTCGGCACAGATACGCAGTATTTT. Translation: CASSFRGLAGLGTDTQYF.

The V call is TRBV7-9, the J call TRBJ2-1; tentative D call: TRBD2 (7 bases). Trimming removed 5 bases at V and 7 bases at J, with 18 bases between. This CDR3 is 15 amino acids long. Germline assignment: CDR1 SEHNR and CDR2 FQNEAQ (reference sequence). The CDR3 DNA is TGTGCCAGCAGCCCCTCGGGGGGCTCGAGGAATGAGCAGTTCTTC. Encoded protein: CASSPSGGSRNEQFF. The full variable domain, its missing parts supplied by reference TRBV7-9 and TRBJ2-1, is DTGVSQNPRHKITKRGQNVTFRCDPISEHNRLYWYRQTLGQGPEFLTYFQNEAQLEKSRLLSDRFSAERPKGSFSTLEIQRTEQGDSAMYLCASSPSGGSRNEQFFGPGTRLTVL.

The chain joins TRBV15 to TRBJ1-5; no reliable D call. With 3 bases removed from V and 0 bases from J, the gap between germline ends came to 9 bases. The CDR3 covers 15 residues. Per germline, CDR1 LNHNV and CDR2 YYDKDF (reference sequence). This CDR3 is CATSSNRYSNQPQHF. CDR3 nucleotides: TGTGCCACCAGCAGTAACAGATATAGCAATCAGCCCCAGCATTTT.

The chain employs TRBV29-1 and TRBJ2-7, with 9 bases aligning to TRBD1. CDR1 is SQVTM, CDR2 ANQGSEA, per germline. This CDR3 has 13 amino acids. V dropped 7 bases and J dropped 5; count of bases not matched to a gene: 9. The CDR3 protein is CSAARTGADEQYF. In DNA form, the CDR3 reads TGCAGCGCAGCCCGGACAGGGGCCGACGAGCAGTACTTC.

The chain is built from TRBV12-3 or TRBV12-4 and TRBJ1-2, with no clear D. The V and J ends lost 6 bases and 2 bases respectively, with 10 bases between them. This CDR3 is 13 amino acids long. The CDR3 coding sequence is TGTGCCAGCAGCTTGGCCAGAAACTATGGCTACACCTTC. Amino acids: CASSLARNYGYTF.

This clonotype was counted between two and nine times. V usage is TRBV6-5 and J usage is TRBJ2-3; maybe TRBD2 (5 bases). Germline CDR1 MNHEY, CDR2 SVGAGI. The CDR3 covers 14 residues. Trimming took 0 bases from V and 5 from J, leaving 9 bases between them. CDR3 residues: CASSYSRVGDTQYF. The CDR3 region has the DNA TGTGCCAGCAGTTACTCGAGGGTGGGAGATACGCAGTATTTT.

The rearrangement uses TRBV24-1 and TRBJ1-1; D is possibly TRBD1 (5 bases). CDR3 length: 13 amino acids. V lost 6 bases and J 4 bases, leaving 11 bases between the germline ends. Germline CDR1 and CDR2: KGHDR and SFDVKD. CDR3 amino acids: CATSLGGGTEAFF. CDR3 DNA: TGTGCCACCAGTCTCGGGGGGGGCACTGAAGCTTTCTTT.

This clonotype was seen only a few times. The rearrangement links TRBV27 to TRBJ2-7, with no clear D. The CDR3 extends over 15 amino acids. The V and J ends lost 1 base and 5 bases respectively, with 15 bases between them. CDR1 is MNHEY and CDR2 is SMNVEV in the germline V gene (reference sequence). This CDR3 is CASSLYWPAADEQYF. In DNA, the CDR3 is TGTGCCAGCAGTTTATACTGGCCGGCTGCCGACGAGCAGTACTTC.

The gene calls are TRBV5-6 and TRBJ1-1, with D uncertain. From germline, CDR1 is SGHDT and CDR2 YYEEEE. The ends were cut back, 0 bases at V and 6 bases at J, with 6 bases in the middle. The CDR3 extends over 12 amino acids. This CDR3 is CASSLAVSEAFF. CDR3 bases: TGTGCCAGCAGCTTGGCAGTCTCTGAAGCTTTCTTT.

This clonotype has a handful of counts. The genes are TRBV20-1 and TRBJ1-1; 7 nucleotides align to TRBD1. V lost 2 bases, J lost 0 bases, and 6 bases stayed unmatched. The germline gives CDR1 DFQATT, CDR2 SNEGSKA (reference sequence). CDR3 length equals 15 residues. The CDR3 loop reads CSARKTGFMNTEAFF. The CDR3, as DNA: TGCAGTGCTAGAAAGACAGGGTTCATGAACACTGAAGCTTTCTTT.

The CDR3 loop is CAWSDRWNYGYTF. CDR3 in DNA: TGTGCCTGGAGTGACAGATGGAACTATGGCTACACCTTC. This rearrangement joins TRBV30 to TRBJ1-2; D ambiguous. Trimming stripped 1 base from V and 2 bases from J, with 8 bases between. The CDR3 covers 13 residues. The germline CDR1 and CDR2 sequences are GTSNPN and SVGIG (reference sequence).

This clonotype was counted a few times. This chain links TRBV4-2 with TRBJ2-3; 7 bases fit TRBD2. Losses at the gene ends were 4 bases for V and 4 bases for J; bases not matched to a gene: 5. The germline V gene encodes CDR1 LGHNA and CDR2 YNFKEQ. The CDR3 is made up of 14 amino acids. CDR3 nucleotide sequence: TGTGCCAGCAGCCCCAGCGGGAAGGCAGATACGCAGTATTTT. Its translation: CASSPSGKADTQYF.

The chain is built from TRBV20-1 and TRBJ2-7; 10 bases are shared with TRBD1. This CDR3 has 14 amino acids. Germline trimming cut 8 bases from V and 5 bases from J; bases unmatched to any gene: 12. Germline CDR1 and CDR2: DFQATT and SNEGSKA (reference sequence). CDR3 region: CSSNPGQGKHEQYF. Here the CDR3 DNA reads TGCAGTTCTAACCCGGGACAGGGGAAGCACGAGCAGTACTTC.

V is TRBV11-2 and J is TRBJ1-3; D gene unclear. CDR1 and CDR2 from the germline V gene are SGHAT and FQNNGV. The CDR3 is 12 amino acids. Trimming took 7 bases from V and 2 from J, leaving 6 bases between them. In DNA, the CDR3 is TGTGCCAGCACCCTAACTGGAAACACCATATATTTT. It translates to CASTLTGNTIYF.